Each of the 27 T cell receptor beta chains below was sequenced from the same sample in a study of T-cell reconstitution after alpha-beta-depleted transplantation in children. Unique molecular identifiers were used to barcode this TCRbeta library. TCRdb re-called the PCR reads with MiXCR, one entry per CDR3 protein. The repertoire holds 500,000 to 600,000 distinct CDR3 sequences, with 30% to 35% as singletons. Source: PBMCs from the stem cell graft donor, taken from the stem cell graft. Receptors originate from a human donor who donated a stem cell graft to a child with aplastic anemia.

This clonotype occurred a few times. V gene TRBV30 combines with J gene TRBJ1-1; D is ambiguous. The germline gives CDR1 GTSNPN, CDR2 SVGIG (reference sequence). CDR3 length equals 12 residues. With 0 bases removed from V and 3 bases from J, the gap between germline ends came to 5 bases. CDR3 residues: CAWSVGYTEAFF. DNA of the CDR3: TGTGCCTGGAGTGTAGGTTACACTGAAGCTTTCTTT.

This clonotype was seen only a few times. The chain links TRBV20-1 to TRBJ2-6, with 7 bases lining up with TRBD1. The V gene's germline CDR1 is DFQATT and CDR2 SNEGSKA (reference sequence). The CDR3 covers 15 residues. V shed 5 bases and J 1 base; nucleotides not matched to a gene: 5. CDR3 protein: CSALTQGSGANVLTF. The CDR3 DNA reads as TGCAGTGCTCTGACACAGGGGTCTGGGGCCAACGTCCTGACTTTC.

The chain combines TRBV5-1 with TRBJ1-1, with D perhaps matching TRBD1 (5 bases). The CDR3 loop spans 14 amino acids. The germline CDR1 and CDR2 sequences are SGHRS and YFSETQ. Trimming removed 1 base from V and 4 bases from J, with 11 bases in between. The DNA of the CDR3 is TGCGCCAGCAGCTTGACCGGGGGAATCACTGAAGCTTTCTTT. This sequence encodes CASSLTGGITEAFF.

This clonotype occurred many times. The CDR3 DNA sequence: TGTGCCAGCACCCCGCCGGGGGAGCCCACAGATACGCAGTATTTT. Its protein product is CASTPPGEPTDTQYF. The chain couples TRBV11-2 to TRBJ2-3; possible D gene TRBD2, 6 bases. Trimming removed 7 bases at V and 2 bases at J, with 16 bases between. Germline V gene lookup returns CDR1 SGHAT and CDR2 FQNNGV. This CDR3 comprises 15 residues.

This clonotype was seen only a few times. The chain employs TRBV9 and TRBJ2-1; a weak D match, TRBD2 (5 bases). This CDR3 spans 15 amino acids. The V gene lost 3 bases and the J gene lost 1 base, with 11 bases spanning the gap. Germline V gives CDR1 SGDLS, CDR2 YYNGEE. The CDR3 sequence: CASSDTPGSYNEQFF. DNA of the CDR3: TGTGCCAGCAGCGATACCCCGGGATCCTACAATGAGCAGTTCTTC.

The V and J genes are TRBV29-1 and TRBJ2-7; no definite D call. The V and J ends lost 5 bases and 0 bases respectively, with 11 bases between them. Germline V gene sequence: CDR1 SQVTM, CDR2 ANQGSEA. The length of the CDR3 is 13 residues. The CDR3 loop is CSVRWVYSYEQYF. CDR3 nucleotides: TGCAGCGTTAGGTGGGTGTACTCCTACGAGCAGTACTTC.

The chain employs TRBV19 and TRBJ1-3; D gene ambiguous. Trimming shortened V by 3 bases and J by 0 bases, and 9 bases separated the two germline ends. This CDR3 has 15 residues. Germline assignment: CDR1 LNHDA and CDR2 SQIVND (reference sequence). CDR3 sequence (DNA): TGTGCCAGTAGTATCGCAGGAAACTCTGGAAACACCATATATTTT. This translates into CASSIAGNSGNTIYF. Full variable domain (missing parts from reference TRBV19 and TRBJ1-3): DGGITQSPKYLFRKEGQNVTLSCEQNLNHDAMYWYRQDPGQGLRLIYYSQIVNDFQKGDIAEGYSVSREKKESFPLTVTSAQKNPTAFYLCASSIAGNSGNTIYFGEGSWLTVV.

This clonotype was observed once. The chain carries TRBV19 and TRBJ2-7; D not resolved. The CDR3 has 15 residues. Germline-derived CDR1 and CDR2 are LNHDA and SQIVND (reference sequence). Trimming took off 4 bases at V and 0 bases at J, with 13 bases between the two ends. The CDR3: CASSSGSVPSYEQYF. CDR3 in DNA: TGTGCCAGTAGTAGCGGTTCAGTACCCTCCTACGAGCAGTACTTC. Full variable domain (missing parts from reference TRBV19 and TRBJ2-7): DGGITQSPKYLFRKEGQNVTLSCEQNLNHDAMYWYRQDPGQGLRLIYYSQIVNDFQKGDIAEGYSVSREKKESFPLTVTSAQKNPTAFYLCASSSGSVPSYEQYFGPGTRLTVT.

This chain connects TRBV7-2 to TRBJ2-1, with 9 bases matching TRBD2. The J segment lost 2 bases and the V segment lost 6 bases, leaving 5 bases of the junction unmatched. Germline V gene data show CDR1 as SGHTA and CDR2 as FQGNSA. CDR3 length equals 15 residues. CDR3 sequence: CASSIAGAAYNEQFF. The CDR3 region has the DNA TGTGCCAGCAGTATAGCGGGAGCCGCCTACAATGAGCAGTTCTTC.

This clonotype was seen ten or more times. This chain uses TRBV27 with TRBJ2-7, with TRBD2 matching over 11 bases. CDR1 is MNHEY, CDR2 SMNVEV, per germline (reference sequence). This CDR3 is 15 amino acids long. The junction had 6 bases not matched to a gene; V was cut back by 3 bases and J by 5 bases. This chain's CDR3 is CASSLRLAGNHEQYF. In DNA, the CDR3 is TGTGCCAGCAGTTTGAGACTAGCGGGAAACCACGAGCAGTACTTC.

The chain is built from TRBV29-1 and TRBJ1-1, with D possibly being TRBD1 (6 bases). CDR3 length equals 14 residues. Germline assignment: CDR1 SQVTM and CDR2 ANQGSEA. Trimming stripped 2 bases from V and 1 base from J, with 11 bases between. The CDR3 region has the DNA TGCAGCGTTGAACCGCGGGGGCCGAACACTGAAGCTTTCTTT. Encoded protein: CSVEPRGPNTEAFF.

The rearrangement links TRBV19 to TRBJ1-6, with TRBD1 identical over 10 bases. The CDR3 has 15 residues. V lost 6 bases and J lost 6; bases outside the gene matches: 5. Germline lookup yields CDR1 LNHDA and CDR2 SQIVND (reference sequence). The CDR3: CASRGQGVINSPLHF. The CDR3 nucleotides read TGTGCCAGTAGAGGACAGGGGGTGATTAATTCACCCCTCCACTTT.

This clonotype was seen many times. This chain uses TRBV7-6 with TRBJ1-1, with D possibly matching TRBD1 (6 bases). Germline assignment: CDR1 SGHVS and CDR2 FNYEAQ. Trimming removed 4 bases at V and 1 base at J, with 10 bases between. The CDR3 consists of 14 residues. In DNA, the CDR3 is TGTGCCAGCAGCTCGCGGACAGCGAACACTGAAGCTTTCTTT. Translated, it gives CASSSRTANTEAFF.

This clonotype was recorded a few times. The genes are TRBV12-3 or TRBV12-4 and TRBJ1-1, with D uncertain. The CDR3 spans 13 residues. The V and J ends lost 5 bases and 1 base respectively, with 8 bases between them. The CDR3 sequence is CASSQTQNTEAFF. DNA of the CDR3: TGTGCCAGCAGTCAGACACAGAACACTGAAGCTTTCTTT.

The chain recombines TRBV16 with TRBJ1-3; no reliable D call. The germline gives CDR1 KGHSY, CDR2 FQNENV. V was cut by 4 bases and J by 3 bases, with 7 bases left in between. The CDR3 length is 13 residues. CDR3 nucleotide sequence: TGTGCCAGCAGCCCGGGATTTGGAAACACCATATATTTT. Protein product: CASSPGFGNTIYF.

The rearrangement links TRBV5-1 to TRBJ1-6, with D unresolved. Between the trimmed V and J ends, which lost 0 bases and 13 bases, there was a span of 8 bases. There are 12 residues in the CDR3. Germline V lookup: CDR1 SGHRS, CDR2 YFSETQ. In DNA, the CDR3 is TGCGCCAGCAGCTTGGATTCTCTGCCCCTCCACTTT. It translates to CASSLDSLPLHF.

The CDR3 region is CASSYLSVVAPTIEQFF. CDR3 in DNA: TGTGCCAGCAGCTATCTCTCCGTGGTGGCCCCCACAATTGAGCAGTTCTTC. This chain connects TRBV28 to TRBJ2-1; D not resolved. The CDR3 spans 17 residues. CDR1 and CDR2 from the germline V gene are MDHEN and SYDVKM. Trimming took off 6 bases at V and 9 bases at J, with 27 bases between the two ends.

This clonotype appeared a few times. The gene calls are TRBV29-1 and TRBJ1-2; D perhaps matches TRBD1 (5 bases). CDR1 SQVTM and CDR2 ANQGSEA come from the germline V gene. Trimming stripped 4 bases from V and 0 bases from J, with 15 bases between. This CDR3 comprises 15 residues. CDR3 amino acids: CSVVRETVPNYGYTF. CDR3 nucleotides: TGCAGCGTTGTTAGGGAGACAGTGCCTAACTATGGCTACACCTTC.

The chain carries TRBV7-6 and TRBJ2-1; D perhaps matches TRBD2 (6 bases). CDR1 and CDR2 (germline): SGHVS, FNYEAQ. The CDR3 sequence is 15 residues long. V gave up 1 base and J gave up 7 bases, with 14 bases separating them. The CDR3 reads CASSLEPGGKNEQFF. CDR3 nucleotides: TGTGCCAGCAGCTTAGAGCCAGGAGGGAAGAATGAGCAGTTCTTC.

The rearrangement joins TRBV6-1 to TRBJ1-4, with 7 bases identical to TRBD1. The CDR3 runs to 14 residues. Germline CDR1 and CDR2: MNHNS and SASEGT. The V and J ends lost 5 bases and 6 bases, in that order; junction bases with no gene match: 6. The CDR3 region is CASSPQGRDEKLFF. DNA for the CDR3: TGTGCCAGCAGTCCACAGGGGAGGGATGAAAAACTGTTTTTT.

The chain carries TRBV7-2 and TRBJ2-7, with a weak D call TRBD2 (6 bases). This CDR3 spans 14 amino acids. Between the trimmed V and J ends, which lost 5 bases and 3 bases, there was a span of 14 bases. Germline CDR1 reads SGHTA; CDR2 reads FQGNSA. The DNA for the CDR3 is TGTGCCAGCAGCCAGGGACTTGAATTCTACGAGCAGTACTTC. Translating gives CASSQGLEFYEQYF.

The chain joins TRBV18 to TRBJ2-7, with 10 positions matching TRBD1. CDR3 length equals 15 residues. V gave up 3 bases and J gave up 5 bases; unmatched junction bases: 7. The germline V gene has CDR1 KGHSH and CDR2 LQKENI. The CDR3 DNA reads TGTGCCAGCTCACCTTTGGGACAGGGGATCCACGAGCAGTACTTC. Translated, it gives CASSPLGQGIHEQYF.

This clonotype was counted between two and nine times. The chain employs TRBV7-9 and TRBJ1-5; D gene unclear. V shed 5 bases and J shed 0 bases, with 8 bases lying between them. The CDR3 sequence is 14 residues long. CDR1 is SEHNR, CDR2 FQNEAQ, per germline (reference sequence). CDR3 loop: CASSAGYSNQPQHF. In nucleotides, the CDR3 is TGTGCCAGCAGCGCTGGTTATAGCAATCAGCCCCAGCATTTT.

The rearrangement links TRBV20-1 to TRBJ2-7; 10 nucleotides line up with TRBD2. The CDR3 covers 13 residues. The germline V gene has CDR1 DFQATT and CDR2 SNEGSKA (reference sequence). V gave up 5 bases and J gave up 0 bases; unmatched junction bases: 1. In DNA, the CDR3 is TGCAGTGCTTCTAGCGGGAGCTCCTACGAGCAGTACTTC. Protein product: CSASSGSSYEQYF.

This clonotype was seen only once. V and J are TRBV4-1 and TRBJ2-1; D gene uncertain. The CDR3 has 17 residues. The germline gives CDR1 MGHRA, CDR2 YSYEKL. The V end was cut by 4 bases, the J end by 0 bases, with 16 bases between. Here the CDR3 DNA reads TGCGCCAGCAGCCCGTCCCCAGTCGGAAGCTCCTACAATGAGCAGTTCTTC. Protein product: CASSPSPVGSSYNEQFF.

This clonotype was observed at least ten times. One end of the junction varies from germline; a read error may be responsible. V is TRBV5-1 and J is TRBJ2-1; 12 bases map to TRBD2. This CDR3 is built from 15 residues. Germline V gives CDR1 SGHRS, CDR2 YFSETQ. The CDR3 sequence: CASSLTSGGYNEQFF. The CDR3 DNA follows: TGTGCCAGCAGCCTGACTAGCGGGGGTTACAATGAGCAGTTCTTC.

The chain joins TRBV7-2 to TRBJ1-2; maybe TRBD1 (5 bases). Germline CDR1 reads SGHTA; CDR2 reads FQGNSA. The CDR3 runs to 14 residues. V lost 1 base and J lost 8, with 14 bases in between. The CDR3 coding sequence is TGTGCCAGCAGCTTAGGGGCAGGGAATTACGGCTACACCTTC. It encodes CASSLGAGNYGYTF.